This TCR beta chain appears in the sequencing data of a study of blood T cells in healthy people across ages. A sample-barcoded 5' primer and a J-beta primer mix were used in a second PCR of roughly 6 to 11 cycles. MiXCR, applied by TCRdb to the 5' RACE reads, yields one record per CDR3 protein. The table has 1,500,000 or so distinct CDR3 sequences, roughly 43% seen once. With respect to this clonotype: The germline gene is not matched at one end of the junction; a read error may be the cause.

The CDR3 has 12 amino acids. Per the germline V gene, CDR1 is KGHSH and CDR2 is LQKENI. The chain recombines TRBV18 with TRBJ2-3; D gene uncertain. Material for sequencing was blood. This TCR derives from a woman aged 18 to 35 in good health. The CDR3 region has the DNA TGTGCCAGCGCACCACCTGAGGATACGCAGTATTTT. Its protein product is CASAPPEDTQYF. The variable domain in full, completed from reference TRBV18 and TRBJ2-3, reads NAGVMQNPRHLVRRRGQEARLRCSPMKGHSHVYWYRQLPEEGLKFMVYLQKENIIDESGMPKERFSAEFPKEGPSILRIQQVVRGDSAAYFCASAPPEDTQYFGPGTRLTVL.